This T cell receptor (beta chain) was retrieved from a study of blood T cell repertoires in COVID-19. Looking at the study overall: The study drew acute and convalescent COVID-19 samples from the United States, Italy and Spain. The cDNA or gDNA used as material had been derived from T cells, B-cell-depleted T cells, or PBMCs.

In the study's own analysis: Researchers report that nucleated cell counts were estimated from reference gene primer amplification. Method: immunoSEQ multiplex PCR; TCRdb's copy keeps in-frame clones and lacks some. The V and J calls and clone size come from that table; D and trimming were worked out from the DNA. The sample consists of about 220,000 clones, roughly 81% of them appearing once. CDR3 length: 13 residues. V lost 5 bases and J 7 bases, leaving 12 bases between the germline ends. The germline V gene encodes CDR1 MNHEY and CDR2 SMNVEV (reference sequence). The clonotype was recovered from a man between 45 and 60 years old who had recovered from COVID-19. V usage is TRBV27 and J usage is TRBJ2-1, with a tentative D call TRBD2 (5 bases). The sequencing input was peripheral blood. The CDR3 sequence: CASSTTSGNEQFF. CDR3 nucleotide sequence: TGTGCCAGCAGTACTACTAGTGGGAATGAGCAGTTCTTC.